Shown below are 9 T cell receptor beta chains from a single sample sequenced in a study of regulatory T cells in long-lasting Graves disease. Construction of TCR beta libraries relied on iRepertoire HTBI primers and on Arm-PCR targeting CDR3 regions. MiXCR, applied by TCRdb to the multiplex PCR reads, yields one record per CDR3 protein. The table lists roughly 700,000 distinct CDR3 sequences, about 30% of them singletons. Time point defined: persistent/refractory GD, antithyroid drugs over 5 years with positive TRAb. Generation of the TCR library employed RNA extracted from PBMCs. The source was peripheral blood mononuclear cells (PBMCs), collected when the disease was refractory, from a patient treated with antithyroid drugs. These receptors all come from a female donor with Graves disease.

The rearrangement uses TRBV2 and TRBJ2-1; 8 positions match TRBD1. Germline V gene data show CDR1 as SNHLY and CDR2 as FYNNEI. There are 13 residues in the CDR3. The V and J ends lost 4 bases and 9 bases, in that order; junction bases with no gene match: 5. CDR3 residues: CASSGNRGVEQFF. CDR3 sequence (DNA): TGTGCCAGCAGTGGGAACAGGGGGGTTGAGCAGTTCTTC.

The CDR3 spells CASSYRAGLNYGYTF. The CDR3 DNA reads TGTGCCAGCAGTTATCGTGCAGGGTTGAACTATGGCTACACCTTC. The chain couples TRBV6-5 to TRBJ1-2, with D possibly matching TRBD1 (5 bases). The length of the CDR3 is 15 residues. CDR1 and CDR2 (germline): MNHEY, SVGAGI. Between the trimmed V and J ends, which lost 3 bases and 2 bases, there was a span of 13 bases.

In this sample, this clonotype turned up a few times. The chain recombines TRBV24-1 with TRBJ2-5, with D possibly matching TRBD2 (5 bases). The CDR3 has 14 residues. Between the trimmed V and J ends, which lost 5 bases and 4 bases, there was a span of 13 bases. Germline values: CDR1 KGHDR, CDR2 SFDVKD. CDR3 DNA sequence: TGTGCCACCAGTGGCCCTGGTCGGGGAGAGACCCAGTACTTC. It yields the protein CATSGPGRGETQYF.

This clonotype has at least ten counts. V and J are TRBV2 and TRBJ2-7, with a tentative D call TRBD1 (5 bases). V gave up 6 bases and J gave up 6 bases, with 15 bases separating them. The germline CDR1 and CDR2 sequences are SNHLY and FYNNEI. This CDR3 region has 13 residues. CDR3 amino acids: CASSGPRGSEQYF. The CDR3 DNA reads as TGTGCCAGCAGCGGACCAAGGGGCTCCGAGCAGTACTTC. The full variable domain, its missing parts supplied by reference TRBV2 and TRBJ2-7, is EPEVTQTPSHQVTQMGQEVILRCVPISNHLYFYWYRQILGQKVEFLVSFYNNEISEKSEIFDDQFSVERPDGSNFTLKIRSTKLEDSAMYFCASSGPRGSEQYFGPGTRLTVT.

The sample holds many counts of this clonotype. V usage is TRBV28 and J usage is TRBJ2-2; 9 nucleotides align to TRBD2. The CDR3 is made up of 19 amino acids. The J segment lost 0 bases and the V segment lost 2 bases, leaving 10 bases of the junction unmatched. The germline V gene encodes CDR1 MDHEN and CDR2 SYDVKM. The CDR3 DNA reads TGTGCCAGCAGTTTACCCCCGGGACTAGCCCTCGCGAACACCGGGGAGCTGTTTTTT. As protein: CASSLPPGLALANTGELFF.

The J gene is TRBJ2-7, the V gene TRBV20-1; D perhaps matches TRBD1 (6 bases). The CDR3 extends over 13 amino acids. V was clipped by 5 bases and J by 3 bases, with 14 bases between them. Germline CDR1 DFQATT, CDR2 SNEGSKA (reference sequence). The CDR3 loop reads CSAYSGQYYEQYF. CDR3 in DNA: TGCAGTGCTTACTCCGGACAGTACTACGAGCAGTACTTC.

This clonotype was seen only a few times. The chain couples TRBV18 to TRBJ1-4; the match to TRBD1 covers 10 bases. V was clipped by 3 bases and J by 7 bases; unmatched bases: 5. The V gene's germline CDR1 is KGHSH and CDR2 LQKENI. This CDR3 contains 15 residues. The CDR3 sequence is CASSPMGQGSEKLFF. Here the CDR3 DNA reads TGTGCCAGCTCACCTATGGGACAGGGGAGTGAAAAACTGTTTTTT.

The rearrangement uses TRBV11-2 and TRBJ2-7, with 10 bases lining up with TRBD2. The junction had 15 bases not matched to a gene; V was cut back by 7 bases and J by 9 bases. Germline V gene lookup returns CDR1 SGHAT and CDR2 FQNNGV. The CDR3 consists of 15 residues. CDR3 sequence reads: CASNQLAGVGAVQYF. CDR3 bases: TGTGCCAGCAACCAGCTAGCGGGAGTGGGCGCAGTGCAGTACTTC.

The J gene is TRBJ1-2, the V gene TRBV11-2; D is perhaps TRBD1 (5 bases). From germline, CDR1 is SGHAT and CDR2 FQNNGV. Between the trimmed V and J ends, which lost 4 bases and 2 bases, there was a span of 11 bases. CDR3 length: 14 residues. This chain's CDR3 is CASSSRGQNYGYTF. CDR3 in DNA: TGTGCCAGCAGCTCCCGGGGCCAGAACTATGGCTACACCTTC. The full variable domain, with the rest looked up from reference TRBV11-2 and TRBJ1-2, is EAGVAQSPRYKIIEKRQSVAFWCNPISGHATLYWYQQILGQGPKLLIQFQNNGVVDDSQLPKDRFSAERLKGVDSTLKIQPAKLEDSAVYLCASSSRGQNYGYTFGSGTRLTVV.